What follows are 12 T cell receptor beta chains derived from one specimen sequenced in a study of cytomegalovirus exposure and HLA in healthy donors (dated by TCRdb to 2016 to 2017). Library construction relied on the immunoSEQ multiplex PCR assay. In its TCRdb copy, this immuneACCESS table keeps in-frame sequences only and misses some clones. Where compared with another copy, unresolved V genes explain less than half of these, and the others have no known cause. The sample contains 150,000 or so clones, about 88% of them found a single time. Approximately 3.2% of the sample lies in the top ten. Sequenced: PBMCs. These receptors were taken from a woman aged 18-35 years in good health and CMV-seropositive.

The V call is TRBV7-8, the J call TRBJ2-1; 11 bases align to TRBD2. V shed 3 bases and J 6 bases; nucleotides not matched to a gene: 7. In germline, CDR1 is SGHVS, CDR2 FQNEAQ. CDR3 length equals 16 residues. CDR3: CASSFLSGRAGNEQFF. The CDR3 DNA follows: TGTGCCAGCAGCTTTCTTAGCGGGAGGGCAGGCAATGAGCAGTTCTTC.

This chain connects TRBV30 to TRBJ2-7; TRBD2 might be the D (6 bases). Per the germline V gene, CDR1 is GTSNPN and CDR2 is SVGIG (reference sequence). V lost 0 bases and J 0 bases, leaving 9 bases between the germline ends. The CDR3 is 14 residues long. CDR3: CAWSVAGGSYEQYF. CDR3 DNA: TGTGCCTGGAGTGTAGCGGGCGGCTCCTACGAGCAGTACTTC.

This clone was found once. CDR3 sequence: CASSKDRLYEQYF. The CDR3 region has the DNA TGTGCCAGTAGTAAGGACAGGCTCTACGAGCAGTACTTC. V is TRBV19 and J is TRBJ2-7; TRBD1 matches at 7 bases. This CDR3 is 13 amino acids long. CDR1 and CDR2 from the germline V gene are LNHDA and SQIVND (reference sequence). J lost 3 bases, V lost 4 bases, and 3 bases had no gene match.

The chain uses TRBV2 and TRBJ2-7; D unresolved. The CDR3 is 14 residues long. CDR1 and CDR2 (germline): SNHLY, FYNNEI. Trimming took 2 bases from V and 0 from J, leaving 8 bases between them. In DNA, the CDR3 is TGTGCCAGCAGTGAATTTGCCAGCTCCTACGAGCAGTACTTC. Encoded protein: CASSEFASSYEQYF.

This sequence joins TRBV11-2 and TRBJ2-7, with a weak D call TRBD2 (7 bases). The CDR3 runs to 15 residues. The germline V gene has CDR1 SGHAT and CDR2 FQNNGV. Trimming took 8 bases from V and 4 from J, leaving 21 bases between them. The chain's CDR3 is CASSLGGGGWYEQYF. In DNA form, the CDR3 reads TGTGCCAGCTCGCTGGGGGGCGGGGGTTGGTACGAGCAGTACTTC.

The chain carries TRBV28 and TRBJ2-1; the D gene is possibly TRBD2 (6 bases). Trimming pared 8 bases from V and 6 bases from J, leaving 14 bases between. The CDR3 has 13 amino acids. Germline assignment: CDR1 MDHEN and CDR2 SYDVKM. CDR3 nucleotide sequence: TGTGCCAGCCTTAGCGGTAGGGCCAATGAGCAGTTCTTC. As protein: CASLSGRANEQFF.

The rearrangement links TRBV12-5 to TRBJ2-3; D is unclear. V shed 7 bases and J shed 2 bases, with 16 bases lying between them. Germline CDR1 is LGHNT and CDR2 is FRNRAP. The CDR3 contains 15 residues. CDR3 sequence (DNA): TGTGCTAGTGCCTTTTACGGGTCCAACACAGATACGCAGTATTTT. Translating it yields CASAFYGSNTDTQYF.

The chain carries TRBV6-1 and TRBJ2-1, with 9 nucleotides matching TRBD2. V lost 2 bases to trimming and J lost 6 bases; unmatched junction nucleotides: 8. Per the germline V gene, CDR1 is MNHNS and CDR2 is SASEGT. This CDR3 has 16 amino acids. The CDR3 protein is CASSETLAGSINEQFF. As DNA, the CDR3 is TGTGCCAGCAGTGAAACCCTAGCGGGAAGTATCAATGAGCAGTTCTTC.

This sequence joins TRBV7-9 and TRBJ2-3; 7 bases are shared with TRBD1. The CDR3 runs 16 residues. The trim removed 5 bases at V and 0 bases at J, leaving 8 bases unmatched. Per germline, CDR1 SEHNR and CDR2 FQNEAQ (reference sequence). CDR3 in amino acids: CASSQTGFTSTDTQYF. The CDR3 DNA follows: TGTGCCAGCAGCCAGACAGGGTTTACTAGCACAGATACGCAGTATTTT.

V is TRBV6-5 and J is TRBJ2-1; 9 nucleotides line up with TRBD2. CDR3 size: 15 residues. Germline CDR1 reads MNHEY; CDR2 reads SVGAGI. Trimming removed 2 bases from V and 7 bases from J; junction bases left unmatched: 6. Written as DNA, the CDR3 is TGTGCCAGCAGTTACGGGGTAGCGGGAGAGAATGAGCAGTTCTTC. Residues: CASSYGVAGENEQFF.

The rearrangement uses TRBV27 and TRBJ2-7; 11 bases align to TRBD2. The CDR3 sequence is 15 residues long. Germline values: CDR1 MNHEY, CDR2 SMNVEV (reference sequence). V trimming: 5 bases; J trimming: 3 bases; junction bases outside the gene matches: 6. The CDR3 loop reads CASSPTSGSFYEQYF. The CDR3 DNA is TGTGCCAGCAGTCCTACTAGCGGGAGTTTCTACGAGCAGTACTTC.

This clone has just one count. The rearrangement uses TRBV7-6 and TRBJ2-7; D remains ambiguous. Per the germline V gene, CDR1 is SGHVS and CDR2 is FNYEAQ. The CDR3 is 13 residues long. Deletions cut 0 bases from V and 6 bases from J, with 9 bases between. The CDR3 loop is CASSLALATEQYF. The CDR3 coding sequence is TGTGCCAGCAGCTTAGCGCTCGCTACCGAGCAGTACTTC.